This T cell receptor beta chain was sequenced in a study of technical replicates of blood from a few donors (TCRdb year 2017). Concerning this clone itself: What antigen it recognizes has not been identified. No base-level quality is on record; no much larger clone is a single base apart.

The method was the immunoSEQ multiplex PCR assay. The table was pulled from immuneACCESS by TCRdb, which kept in-frame rearrangements only. Such tables lose some clones; where checked, under half of the loss comes from unresolved V genes, and the rest has no known cause. This sample comprises roughly 97,000 clones, 96% of them detected only once. The top ten clones comprise approximately 0.33% of the sample. Trimming accounts for 5 bases at V and 6 bases at J, while the number of junction bases matched to no gene is 8. Sequences GTSNPN (CDR1) and SVGIG (CDR2) are obtained from the germline V gene (reference sequence). Inclusive of the bounding cysteine and phenylalanine, the CDR3 is 13 residues long. CDR3 DNA is the only sequence kept; it has 39 bases, read in frame from the first base.

The TCR sequence derives from a human donor in good health. The specimen sequenced was T cells isolated from PBMCs. Recombination connected TRBV30 to TRBJ1-2, with 8 bases aligning to TRBD1. Read as DNA, the sequence is TGTGCCTGGGGACAGGGATCCGTGGATGGCTACACCTTC. This encodes CAWGQGSVDGYTF.